These T cell receptor beta chains were read from a single sample in a study of blood T cell repertoires in COVID-19. Using immunoSEQ multiplex PCR, the repertoire was profiled, and TCRdb retains in-frame clones only, with some absent. The sample records roughly 92,000 clones, 90% being singletons. The sequenced material came from peripheral blood. The receptors here all came from a man aged 50 to 59 with acute or convalescent COVID-19. CDR3s include the opening cysteine and the closing phenylalanine or tryptophan. Fields, in order: J gene, V gene, D gene, clone size, CDR3 DNA, CDR3 protein. The D gene is left open where the match is weak. Clone size appears in some rows only: once, few, many, or a class for an expanded clone.

TRBJ2-5,TRBV29-1,TRBD2,.,TGCAGCGTTGGGTCTGGGCGGGAGGCCCAAGAGACCCAGTACTTC,CSVGSGREAQETQYF
TRBJ1-1,TRBV18,.,.,TGTGCCAGCTCACCGGATATTTGGAGGGGAGGCACTGAAGCTTTCTTT,CASSPDIWRGGTEAFF
TRBJ1-1,TRBV6-6,.,.,TGTGCCACGGAGGGTGCTCCCACTGAAGCTTTCTTT,CATEGAPTEAFF
TRBJ1-1,TRBV4-1,.,.,TGCGCCAGCAGCCAAGATCCGTACCCTACAGGGATGAACACTGAAGCTTTCTTT,CASSQDPYPTGMNTEAFF
TRBJ2-3,TRBV5-6,.,.,TGTGCCAGCAGCCCGGGGGATCCCCCAGATACGCAGTATTTT,CASSPGDPPDTQYF
TRBJ2-5,TRBV10-3,TRBD1,.,TGTGCCACCCGCCCGGGGACAGGATACCAAGAGACCCAGTACTTC,CATRPGTGYQETQYF
TRBJ1-5,TRBV29-1,.,.,TGCAGCGTGGCTCGGGATAGCAATCAGCCCCAGCATTTT,CSVARDSNQPQHF
TRBJ1-4,TRBV5-5,TRBD1,.,TGTGCCAGCAGCATCCGAACGACAGGGGCTGATGAAAAACTGTTTTTT,CASSIRTTGADEKLFF
TRBJ2-7,TRBV23-1,TRBD1,.,TGCGCCAGCAGTCAATTTGAGTCCGGGGACAGGGCCGACTACGAGCAGTACTTC,CASSQFESGDRADYEQYF
TRBJ2-2,TRBV5-4,.,.,TGTGCCAGCAGCTTTGCTCTCCACCAGACCGGGGAGCTGTTTTTT,CASSFALHQTGELFF
TRBJ1-4,TRBV18,.,.,TGTGCCAGCTCACCTATTTACACCGCAACTAATGAAAAACTGTTTTTT,CASSPIYTATNEKLFF
TRBJ2-1,TRBV9,.,.,TGTGCCAGCAGCGTAGATCCCGGGGGATGGGGCAATGAGCAGTTCTTC,CASSVDPGGWGNEQFF
TRBJ2-1,TRBV10-1,TRBD1,.,TGCGCCAGCAGTGATTACGACAGGGACAATGAGCAGTTCTTC,CASSDYDRDNEQFF
TRBJ1-4,TRBV30,.,.,TGTGCCTGGGGTGACGGTCCTGATGAAAAACTGTTTTTT,CAWGDGPDEKLFF
TRBJ2-1,TRBV3-1/TRBV3-2,TRBD1,.,TGTGCCAGCAGAAAGGACAGGGGGTCTTACAATGAGCAGTTCTTC,CASRKDRGSYNEQFF
TRBJ1-2,TRBV19,.,once,TGTGCCAGTAGTATAGCAGCAGGGATTGGGCTTGGCTACACCTTC,CASSIAAGIGLGYTF
TRBJ2-3,TRBV28,.,.,TGTGCCAGCAGTTTCCTCCGCTATAATCGGGGCACAGATACGCAGTATTTT,CASSFLRYNRGTDTQYF
TRBJ1-2,TRBV24-1,TRBD1,.,TGTGCCACCAGTGACGTACCTCGACAGGGGGCGACTTATGGCTACACCTTC,CATSDVPRQGATYGYTF
TRBJ1-1,TRBV7-2,.,.,TGTGCCAGCGAGCTTAGTAGGGGTGGGACTGAAGCTTTCTTT,CASELSRGGTEAFF
TRBJ2-1,TRBV7-9,.,.,TGTGCCAGCAGCTTAGCGGGAGCTAACAATGAGCAGTTCTTC,CASSLAGANNEQFF
TRBJ2-7,TRBV10-3,.,.,TGTGCCATCAGTGATACAGGGAGCGGCTACGAGCAGTACTTC,CAISDTGSGYEQYF
TRBJ1-5,TRBV4-3,.,.,TGCGCCAGCAGCCAAAAACACCGAAGCAATCAGCCCCAGCATTTT,CASSQKHRSNQPQHF
TRBJ2-1,TRBV5-4,TRBD2,.,TGTGCCAGCAGCTCCGGACTAGCGGGTCCTCTGGAGTACAATGAGCAGTTCTTC,CASSSGLAGPLEYNEQFF
TRBJ2-1,TRBV19,TRBD2,.,TGTGCCAGTAGTAAGGTAGCGGGAGTCAATGAGCAGTTCTTC,CASSKVAGVNEQFF
TRBJ2-1,TRBV5-1,.,.,TGCGCCAGCAGCTTGGAAGCCAGGGGTGTGTGGTACAATGAGCAGTTCTTC,CASSLEARGVWYNEQFF
TRBJ1-6,TRBV2,TRBD1,.,TGTGCCAGCACGCGGGAGGGGGCAATAAATAATTCACCCCTCCACTTT,CASTREGAINNSPLHF
TRBJ2-1,TRBV29-1,.,.,TGCAGCTTAGCGTTGAGCTCCTACAATGAGCAGTTCTTC,CSLALSSYNEQFF
TRBJ1-5,TRBV18,.,.,TGTGCCAGCTCACTGGTCTCGGGGTCAAATCAGCCCCAGCATTTT,CASSLVSGSNQPQHF
TRBJ1-2,TRBV7-9,.,.,TGTGCCAGCAGCTTGGCAGGACAGCCTTCCTATGGCTACACCTTC,CASSLAGQPSYGYTF
TRBJ1-5,TRBV5-5,TRBD1,.,TGTGCCAGCAGCTTGGGGGACAGGGTCAATCAGCCCCAGCATTTT,CASSLGDRVNQPQHF
TRBJ2-7,TRBV9,TRBD1,.,TGTGCCAGCAGCGTCCTAGCTCCCTACAGGGGGGAATCCTACGAGCAGTACTTC,CASSVLAPYRGESYEQYF
TRBJ2-2,TRBV5-4,TRBD2,few,TGTGCCAGCAGCCTATGGGGCGGGAGGTATAGCGGGGAGCTGTTTTTT,CASSLWGGRYSGELFF
TRBJ1-3,TRBV6-5,.,.,TGTGCCAGCAGGAAGGGGCTTTACTCTGGAAACACCATATATTTT,CASRKGLYSGNTIYF
TRBJ2-1,TRBV12-5,.,.,TGTGCTAGTGGTTTGGTAGCGGCTGGGTCTGGGAATGAGCAGTTCTTC,CASGLVAAGSGNEQFF
TRBJ1-4,TRBV5-6,.,few,TGTGCCAGCAGCTCGGCCAGGGCCGCAACTAATGAAAAACTGTTTTTT,CASSSARAATNEKLFF
TRBJ2-4,TRBV7-5,.,.,TGTGCCAGAAGCTTAGGACTAGCGGGAGGGTATGAAAACATTCAGTACTTC,CARSLGLAGGYENIQYF
TRBJ1-5,TRBV30,.,.,TGTGCCTGGAGTGTATTTGGACTGGGTCAAAGCAATCAGCCCCAGCATTTT,CAWSVFGLGQSNQPQHF
TRBJ2-3,TRBV2,.,.,TGTGCCAGCAACGGAGGGACAGTGCGCACAGATACGCAGTATTTT,CASNGGTVRTDTQYF
TRBJ2-7,TRBV23-1,TRBD2,.,TGCGCCAGCAGCCGTCCTAGCGGGAAAAGTTACGAGCAGTACTTC,CASSRPSGKSYEQYF
TRBJ2-3,TRBV13,.,.,TGTGCCAGCAGCTTAACGGGGTCCCTGGTGGATACGCAGTATTTT,CASSLTGSLVDTQYF
TRBJ2-1,TRBV19,.,.,TGTGCCACCCGGGGGACCGCCGGAGGTTACAATGAGCAGTTCTTC,CATRGTAGGYNEQFF
TRBJ1-4,TRBV3-1/TRBV3-2,.,.,TGTGCCAGCAGCCGAGGGAGTGAAAAACTGTTTTTT,CASSRGSEKLFF
TRBJ2-2,TRBV6-5,.,.,TGTGCCAGCAGTTTCGAACTAGGAGTCGGTACCGGGGAGCTGTTTTTT,CASSFELGVGTGELFF
TRBJ2-7,TRBV7-2,TRBD2,.,TGTGCCAGCAGCCTTCTAGCGGGAGGCGCCTACGAGCAGTACTTC,CASSLLAGGAYEQYF
TRBJ2-1,TRBV5-1,TRBD1,once,TGCGCCAGCACCTTTAGTGGACAGGTAATGGGTGAGCAGTTCTTC,CASTFSGQVMGEQFF
TRBJ1-1,TRBV25-1,.,.,TGTGCCAGCGGCAGGGTAGGTGTATTTGAAGCTTTCTTT,CASGRVGVFEAFF
TRBJ2-5,TRBV9,TRBD2,.,TGTGCCAGCAGCCATCAGCGGGAGCCGGGAGAGACCCAGTACTTC,CASSHQREPGETQYF